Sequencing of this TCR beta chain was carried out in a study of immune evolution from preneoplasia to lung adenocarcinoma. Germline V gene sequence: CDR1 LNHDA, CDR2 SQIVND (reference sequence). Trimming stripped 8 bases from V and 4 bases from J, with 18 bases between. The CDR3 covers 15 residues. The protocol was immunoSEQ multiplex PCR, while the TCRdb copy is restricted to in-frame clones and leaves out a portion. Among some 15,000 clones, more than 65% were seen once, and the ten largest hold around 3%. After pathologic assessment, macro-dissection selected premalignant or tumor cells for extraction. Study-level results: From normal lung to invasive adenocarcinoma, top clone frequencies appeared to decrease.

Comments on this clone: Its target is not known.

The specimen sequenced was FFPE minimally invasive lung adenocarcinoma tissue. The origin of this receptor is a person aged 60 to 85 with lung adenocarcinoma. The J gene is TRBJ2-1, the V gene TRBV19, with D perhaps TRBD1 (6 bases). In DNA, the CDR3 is TGTGCCAGTCTCCCTAGGGTGGGGGCTTACAATGAGCAGTTCTTC. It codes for CASLPRVGAYNEQFF.